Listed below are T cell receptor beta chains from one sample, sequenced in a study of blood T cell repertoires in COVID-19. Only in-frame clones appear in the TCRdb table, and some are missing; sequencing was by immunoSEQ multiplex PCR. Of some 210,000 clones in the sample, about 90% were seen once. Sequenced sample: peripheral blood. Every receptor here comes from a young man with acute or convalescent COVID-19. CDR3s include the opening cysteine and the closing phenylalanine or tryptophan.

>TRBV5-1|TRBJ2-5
CASSLGESGGQETQYF
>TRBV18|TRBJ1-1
CASSSTGLNTEAFF
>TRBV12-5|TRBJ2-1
CASGSDSYNEQFF
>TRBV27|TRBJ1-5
CASTPRGSNQPQHF
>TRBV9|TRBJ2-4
CASSPGTDKNIQYF
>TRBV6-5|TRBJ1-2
CASSFMTGYGDGYTF
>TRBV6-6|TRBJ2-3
CASSPRGEITDTQYF
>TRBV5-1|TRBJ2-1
CASSLGLAASYNEQFF
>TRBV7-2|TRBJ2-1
CASSSNRGQNEQFF
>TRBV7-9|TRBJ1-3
CASSRTQGSGNTIYF
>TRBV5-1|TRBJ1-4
CASSLGQMEKLFF
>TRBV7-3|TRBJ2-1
CASSLAAGTGSDEQFF
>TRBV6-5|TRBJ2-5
CASSYGQGFRETQYF
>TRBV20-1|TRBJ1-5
CSASRLRNQPQHF
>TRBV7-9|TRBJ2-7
CASSLALESYEQYF
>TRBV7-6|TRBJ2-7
CASSRTDRAYEQYF
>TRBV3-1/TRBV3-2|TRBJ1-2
CASSQGRSTGNGYTF
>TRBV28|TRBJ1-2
CASSLLREGANYGYTF
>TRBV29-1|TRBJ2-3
CSSGKGADTQYF
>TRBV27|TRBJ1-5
CASSFRSNQPQHF
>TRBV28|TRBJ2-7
CASHWGLGEQYF
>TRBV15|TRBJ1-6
CATSRDHTNSPLHF
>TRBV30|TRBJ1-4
CAWSVQGTGINEKLFF
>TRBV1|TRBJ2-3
CTSSQGRGTDTQYF
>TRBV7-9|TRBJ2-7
CASSQGTGLFYEQYF
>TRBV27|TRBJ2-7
CASSPRTGGPYEQYF
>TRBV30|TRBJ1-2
CAWSENRASVYGYTF
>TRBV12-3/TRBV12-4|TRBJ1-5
CASSSYGDQPQHF
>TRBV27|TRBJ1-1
CASSSPLDRESEAFF
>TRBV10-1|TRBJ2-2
CASSVQLNTGELFF
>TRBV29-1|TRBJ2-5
CSVEGTGLRETQYF
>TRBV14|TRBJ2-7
CASSPLGLADEQYF
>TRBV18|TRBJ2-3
CASSSTLAGTDTQYF
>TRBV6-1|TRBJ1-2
CASSELNRAFGYGYTF
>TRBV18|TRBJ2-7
CASSPTGQGFEQYF
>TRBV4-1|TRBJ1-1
CASSQRVGTPTPHTEAFF
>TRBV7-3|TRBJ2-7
CASSLTGGASYEQYF
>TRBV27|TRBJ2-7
CASSSGSNEQYF
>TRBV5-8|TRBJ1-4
CASSLESGSSNEKLFF
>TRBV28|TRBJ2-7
CASSWVAYEQYF
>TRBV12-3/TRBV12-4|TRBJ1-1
CASSATGKTEAFF
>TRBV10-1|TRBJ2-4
CASSQGSYIQYF
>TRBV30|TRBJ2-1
CAWSDLGHSYNEQFF